This TCR beta chain is from a study of blood T cell repertoires in COVID-19. Whole-study context: The United States, Italy and Spain were the sources of the acute and convalescent COVID-19 samples.

Some clones are missing from TCRdb's copy, which holds only in-frame ones; the method was immunoSEQ multiplex PCR. This sample carries about 21,000 clones, over 80% of them seen once, and the ten largest clones take roughly 20%. The CDR3 consists of 14 residues. Germline V gene sequence: CDR1 LGHDT, CDR2 YNNKEL (reference sequence). The V and J ends lost 0 bases and 3 bases respectively, with 8 bases between them. The chain employs TRBV3-1 (or the pseudogene TRBV3-2) and TRBJ1-1; possible D gene TRBD1, 6 bases. What was sequenced was peripheral blood. The TCR sequence derives from a man older than 75 with active or convalescent COVID-19. Written as DNA, the CDR3 is TGTGCCAGCAGCCAAGATGGGGGCCACACTGAAGCTTTCTTT. It specifies CASSQDGGHTEAFF.